A single count supports the clone carrying this TCR beta chain. This specimen comes from a study of blood T cell repertoires in COVID-19. At the level of the study: There were acute and convalescent COVID-19 samples, and they came from the United States, Italy and Spain. Sample material is recorded as cDNA or gDNA derived from T cells, B-cell-depleted T cells, or PBMCs.

Study processing details: How many nucleated cells were present was estimated from reference gene primer amplification. Sequenced by immunoSEQ multiplex PCR; TCRdb stores in-frame clones only, minus some. That table gives V, J and clone size, and the DNA gave D and trimming. Here the sample spans about 110,000 clones, around 64% being singletons. This receptor was identified in a woman in her thirties or forties with acute or convalescent COVID-19. Source material: peripheral blood.

For the CDR3, the DNA is TGTGCCAGCAGTGAAGGGGCAGTCTCCTACAATGAGCAGTTCTTC. Encoded protein: CASSEGAVSYNEQFF. The chain joins TRBV2 to TRBJ2-1; D not resolved. Germline loops: CDR1 SNHLY, CDR2 FYNNEI. This CDR3 comprises 15 residues. Trimming took off 1 base at V and 0 bases at J, with 7 bases between the two ends. Full variable domain (remainder filled in from reference TRBV2 and TRBJ2-1): EPEVTQTPSHQVTQMGQEVILRCVPISNHLYFYWYRQILGQKVEFLVSFYNNEISEKSEIFDDQFSVERPDGSNFTLKIRSTKLEDSAMYFCASSEGAVSYNEQFFGPGTRLTVL.